These 31 T cell receptor beta chains were all obtained from the same sample, sequenced in a study of blood T cells in healthy people across ages (dated by TCRdb to about 2015). The protocol used for the library was 5' RACE. TCRdb lists the instrument as Illumina HiSeq 2500. A second PCR of 7 to 11 cycles was performed with a sample-barcoded 5' primer and a J-beta primer mix. TCRdb redid the processing of the public reads, applying fastp at Q25 and MiXCR, and retained in-frame beta chains. Every CDR3 protein is listed once, alongside the most common genes and DNA of its rows. This sample gives 650,000 to 700,000 distinct CDR3 sequences in total; 52% of them show up just once. The ten largest clonotypes hold roughly 13% of the sample. Sequenced: blood. The source of these receptors is an elderly woman in good health.

The chain combines TRBV5-5 with TRBJ2-6; perhaps D is TRBD1 or TRBD2 (5 bases each). The germline CDR1 and CDR2 sequences are SGHKS and YYEKEE (reference sequence). V was shortened by 4 bases and J by 7 bases, with 15 bases between the two germline ends. The CDR3 is 15 amino acids. CDR3 protein: CASSPGPSGANVLTF. The CDR3 DNA reads TGTGCCAGCAGCCCGGGACCGTCGGGAGCCAACGTCCTGACTTTC.

Many counts were recorded for this clonotype. This sequence joins TRBV6-1 and TRBJ2-7; tentative D call: TRBD1 (5 bases). The V gene's germline CDR1 is MNHNS and CDR2 SASEGT. This CDR3 has 13 amino acids. V dropped 2 bases and J dropped 9 bases, with 14 bases sitting between them. CDR3 DNA sequence: TGTGCCAGCAGTGAAAGGGGCCTCCCGGGGCAGTACTTC. Its protein is CASSERGLPGQYF.

Notes on this clonotype: At one of its ends the junction is not consistent with the germline gene, which may arise from a read error. The chain employs TRBV7-8 and TRBJ2-5, with 10 bases lining up with TRBD2. The germline CDR1 and CDR2 sequences are SGHVS and FQNEAQ. The CDR3 runs 19 residues. The CDR3 sequence is CASSSGIPSGGYLQQTQYF. The CDR3 nucleotides read TGTGCCAGCAGCTCGGGGATCCCTAGCGGGGGATACCTCCAACAGACCCAGTACTTC.

The chain recombines TRBV15 with TRBJ1-2; possibly TRBD1 for D (5 bases). V was shortened by 0 bases and J by 7 bases, with 15 bases between the two germline ends. In germline, CDR1 is LNHNV, CDR2 YYDKDF (reference sequence). The CDR3 runs 15 residues. CDR3 sequence: CATSRDRQAGGGYTF. In nucleotides, the CDR3 is TGTGCCACCAGCAGAGATCGGCAGGCCGGGGGTGGCTACACCTTC.

This clonotype was counted between two and nine times. The chain links TRBV5-1 to TRBJ1-6; TRBD1 aligns across 10 bases. J was trimmed by 3 bases and V by 4 bases; bases with no gene match: 7. Germline-derived CDR1 and CDR2 are SGHRS and YFSETQ. This CDR3 spans 17 amino acids. CDR3 sequence: CASSGTGADGYNSPLHF. CDR3 DNA sequence: TGCGCCAGCAGCGGGACAGGGGCTGATGGCTATAATTCACCCCTCCACTTT.

This clonotype was observed once. J is TRBJ2-7 and V is TRBV20-1; a possible D gene is TRBD1 (7 bases). Germline CDR1 and CDR2: DFQATT and SNEGSKA (reference sequence). CDR3 size: 15 residues. Trimming took off 1 base at V and 3 bases at J, with 16 bases between the two ends. In DNA form, the CDR3 reads TGCAGTGCTAGAGGCAGGGGGGTCCCCTTCTACGAGCAGTACTTC. It yields the protein CSARGRGVPFYEQYF.

The chain recombines TRBV28 with TRBJ1-1; D not certain. CDR1 and CDR2 from the germline V gene are MDHEN and SYDVKM. The CDR3 covers 11 residues. Trimming removed 3 bases at V and 7 bases at J, with 6 bases between. The CDR3 DNA reads as TGTGCCAGCAGTTTCGTATTTGAAGCTTTCTTT. It yields the protein CASSFVFEAFF.

This clonotype was detected ten times or more. The chain uses TRBV4-1 and TRBJ2-5, with D unclear. The CDR3 length is 14 residues. V shed 1 base and J shed 3 bases, with 9 bases lying between them. Germline-derived CDR1 and CDR2 are MGHRA and YSYEKL. CDR3 residues: CASSQGRLKETQYF. The CDR3 nucleotides are TGCGCCAGCAGCCAAGGGCGACTGAAAGAGACCCAGTACTTC.

This clonotype has a handful of counts. J is TRBJ2-3 and V is TRBV7-2, with D tentatively TRBD2 (6 bases). This CDR3 comprises 14 residues. Per germline, CDR1 SGHTA and CDR2 FQGNSA. Trimming shortened V by 5 bases and J by 2 bases, and 11 bases separated the two germline ends. The CDR3 spells CASSDTSHTDTQYF. In nucleotides, the CDR3 is TGTGCCAGCAGCGACACTAGCCACACAGATACGCAGTATTTT.

Of note for this clonotype: Because it lacks the conserved phenylalanine or tryptophan at the end, this CDR3 is likely a read error. The chain recombines TRBV28 with TRBJ2-1, with a tentative D call TRBD1 (6 bases). Germline V gene data show CDR1 as MDHEN and CDR2 as SYDVKM. CDR3 length equals 13 residues. The CDR3 nucleotides are TGTGCCGGCAGGGGTCAGGCGGACAATGAGCAGTTCCTC. This codes for CAGRGQADNEQFL.

This clonotype has ten or more counts. This chain uses TRBV5-1 with TRBJ2-7; TRBD2 aligns across 9 bases. This CDR3 contains 14 residues. Losses at the gene ends were 4 bases for V and 6 bases for J; bases not matched to a gene: 8. Germline V gene lookup returns CDR1 SGHRS and CDR2 YFSETQ. CDR3 DNA sequence: TGCGCCAGCAGCCTGTTAGCGGGAGCAAGCGAGCAGTACTTC. It translates to CASSLLAGASEQYF.

This clonotype was observed many times. V is TRBV6-5 and J is TRBJ2-3; D could derive from TRBD1 or TRBD2 (5 bases each). The ends were cut back, 8 bases at V and 2 bases at J, with 17 bases in the middle. The CDR3 totals 15 residues. Per germline, CDR1 MNHEY and CDR2 SVGAGI. CDR3 sequence: CASGEGELYTDTQYF. The CDR3 DNA is TGTGCCAGCGGGGAAGGGGAGCTTTACACAGATACGCAGTATTTT.

On this clonotype: This may arise from a read error, as a much more abundant clone is one base away. CDR3 residues: CASSQLRGSVDNEQYF. CDR3 sequence (DNA): TGTGCCAGCAGCCAACTTCGAGGGAGCGTGGACAATGAGCAGTACTTC. J is TRBJ2-7 and V is TRBV3-1; D tentatively fits TRBD1 or TRBD2 (5 bases each). CDR1 and CDR2 from the germline V gene are LGHDT and YNNKEL (reference sequence). CDR3 length equals 16 residues. V gave up 2 bases and J gave up 7 bases, with 21 bases separating them.

This chain joins TRBV29-1 and TRBJ1-2; D remains unclear. This CDR3 has 13 residues. V lost 3 bases and J 2 bases, leaving 10 bases between the germline ends. Germline V gene sequence: CDR1 SQVTM, CDR2 ANQGSEA. As DNA, the CDR3 is TGCAGCGTTGATAACGGAACGAACTATGGCTACACCTTC. This translates into CSVDNGTNYGYTF.

This clonotype was observed a few times. The chain combines TRBV29-1 with TRBJ2-1; maybe TRBD1 (5 bases). Germline CDR1 SQVTM, CDR2 ANQGSEA. The CDR3 spans 14 residues. With 2 bases removed from V and 6 bases from J, the gap between germline ends came to 14 bases. This chain's CDR3 is CSVEPSGRFNEQFF. The CDR3 nucleotides are TGCAGCGTTGAACCGTCAGGGCGGTTCAATGAGCAGTTCTTC.

In this sample, this clonotype turned up many times. The CDR3 sequence is CASSVDPSPGGGDGGYTF. CDR3 DNA: TGTGCCAGCAGCGTAGACCCGAGCCCAGGGGGAGGTGATGGTGGCTACACCTTC. The chain combines TRBV9 with TRBJ1-2, with TRBD1 identical over 7 bases. Germline V gene sequence: CDR1 SGDLS, CDR2 YYNGEE. Losses at the gene ends were 0 bases for V and 7 bases for J; bases not matched to a gene: 18. The CDR3 consists of 18 residues.

This clonotype was seen repeatedly, ten times or more. The chain joins TRBV5-1 to TRBJ2-3, with 8 bases aligning to TRBD2. The CDR3 contains 16 residues. The germline V gene encodes CDR1 SGHRS and CDR2 YFSETQ. Trimming at V came to 3 bases and at J to 1 base, leaving 7 bases not matched to a gene. CDR3 protein: CASSSKTSDRTDTQYF. As DNA, the CDR3 is TGCGCCAGCAGCTCCAAGACTAGCGATCGCACAGATACGCAGTATTTT.

The genes are TRBV12-3 or TRBV12-4 and TRBJ2-1, with a tentative D call TRBD2 (6 bases). V lost 1 base and J 0 bases, leaving 7 bases between the germline ends. The CDR3 length is 15 residues. CDR3 residues: CASSLGRDSYNEQFF. The CDR3 nucleotides read TGTGCCAGCAGTTTAGGGAGGGACTCCTACAATGAGCAGTTCTTC.

The chain combines TRBV9 with TRBJ1-5; TRBD1 is a possible D gene (5 bases). The germline V gene has CDR1 SGDLS and CDR2 YYNGEE. V lost 1 base, J lost 4 bases, and 9 bases lay in between. This CDR3 contains 14 residues. In DNA form, the CDR3 reads TGTGCCAGCAGCGTATCAGGGACGAATCAGCCCCAGCATTTT. This sequence encodes CASSVSGTNQPQHF.

This chain connects TRBV5-1 to TRBJ2-1; 7 nucleotides match TRBD1. The CDR3 runs 13 residues. V shed 1 base and J 8 bases; nucleotides not matched to a gene: 3. Germline CDR1 and CDR2: SGHRS and YFSETQ. The CDR3 DNA reads as TGCGCCAGCAGCTTGAACAGGGGCCATGAGCAGTTCTTC. It encodes CASSLNRGHEQFF.

This chain connects TRBV12-3 or TRBV12-4 to TRBJ1-6; D is undetermined. This CDR3 is 15 amino acids long. Trimming left V 1 base short and J 7 bases short, with 11 bases between. The CDR3 sequence: CASSLGGGRNSPLHF. CDR3 nucleotides: TGTGCCAGCAGTTTAGGAGGAGGCCGAAATTCACCCCTCCACTTT.

This clonotype was seen many times. This rearrangement joins TRBV9 to TRBJ2-3, with D perhaps matching TRBD1 or TRBD2 (6 bases each). In germline, CDR1 is SGDLS, CDR2 YYNGEE. This CDR3 region has 16 residues. V lost 0 bases and J 1 base, leaving 12 bases between the germline ends. Here the CDR3 DNA reads TGTGCCAGCAGCGTAGGCGAGGGGGGCCGCACAGATACGCAGTATTTT. Its translation is CASSVGEGGRTDTQYF.

A word on this clonotype: This may stem from a read error, because a much larger clone lies one nucleotide away. This chain joins TRBV5-6 and TRBJ2-7; TRBD1 agrees at 7 bases. Germline loops: CDR1 SGHDT, CDR2 YYEEEE. CDR3 length equals 12 residues. V shed 7 bases and J 11 bases; nucleotides not matched to a gene: 12. CDR3 sequence (DNA): TGTGCCAGCGGCCGGACAGGTTACGAAAAGTACTTC. Amino acid sequence: CASGRTGYEKYF.

As for this clonotype: Compared with germline, one end of the junction differs, possibly owing to a read error. The chain recombines TRBV6-2 or TRBV6-3 with TRBJ2-4, with 7 bases aligning to TRBD2. The DNA end favors TRBJ2-5, so the J call may be wrong. Looked up from germline, CDR1 is MNHEY and CDR2 is SVGEGT. The length of the CDR3 is 15 residues. This CDR3 reads CASSDSGTTKETQYF. In nucleotides, the CDR3 is TGTGCCAGCAGTGACTCGGGGACTACGAAAGAGACCCAGTACTTC.

The rearrangement links TRBV6-5 to TRBJ2-1, with TRBD2 identical over 12 bases. CDR1 and CDR2 from the germline V gene are MNHEY and SVGAGI. J gave up 5 bases and V 6 bases, and 5 bases lay outside the gene matches. The CDR3 is 15 residues long. In DNA form, the CDR3 reads TGTGCCAGCAGATCTAGCGGGGGGGGACACAATGAGCAGTTCTTC. This encodes CASRSSGGGHNEQFF.

This clonotype was counted at least ten times. The germline gene is not matched at one end of the junction; a read error may be the cause. The gene calls are TRBV7-7 and TRBJ2-5; D possibly corresponds to TRBD2 (5 bases). The CDR3 has 13 residues. Germline V gene lookup returns CDR1 SSHAT and CDR2 FNYEAQ (reference sequence). The chain's CDR3 is CASSFYGEETQYF. In nucleotides, the CDR3 is TGTGCTAGCAGCTTCTACGGGGAAGAGACCCAGTACTTC. The variable domain in full, completed from reference TRBV7-7 and TRBJ2-5, reads GAGVSQSPRYKVTKRGQDVTLRCDPISSHATLYWYQQALGQGPEFLTYFNYEAQPDKSGLPSDRFSAERPEGSISTLTIQRTEQRDSAMYRCASSFYGEETQYFGPGTRLLVL.

This rearrangement joins TRBV9 to TRBJ2-5, with a weak D call TRBD2 (5 bases). The V end lost 0 bases, the J end lost 0 bases, and 6 bases lay between the germline ends. The CDR3 spans 14 residues. Germline CDR1 is SGDLS and CDR2 is YYNGEE. In DNA, the CDR3 is TGTGCCAGCAGCGTAGCCGGGGACCAAGAGACCCAGTACTTC. As protein: CASSVAGDQETQYF.

This CDR3 reads CASSPQTGRSYEQYF. CDR3 sequence (DNA): TGTGCCAGCAGCCCCCAGACAGGGCGGTCCTACGAGCAGTACTTC. The chain is built from TRBV14 and TRBJ2-7, with 7 bases aligning to TRBD1. V shed 4 bases, J shed 1 base, and the junction held 7 bases outside the gene matches. The germline V gene encodes CDR1 SGHDN and CDR2 FVKESK. The CDR3 is made up of 15 amino acids.

This clonotype was observed many times. The V call is TRBV12-3 or TRBV12-4, the J call TRBJ2-6; D perhaps matches TRBD1 (6 bases). The CDR3 extends over 15 amino acids. Trimming took off 5 bases at V and 4 bases at J, with 12 bases between the two ends. The CDR3 reads CASSPGTSGANVLTF. The DNA for the CDR3 is TGTGCCAGCAGTCCAGGGACATCCGGGGCCAACGTCCTGACTTTC.

Many counts were recorded for this clonotype. The chain is built from TRBV5-1 and TRBJ2-5; 10 nucleotides match TRBD1. The CDR3 loop spans 17 amino acids. The germline gives CDR1 SGHRS, CDR2 YFSETQ. Trimming at V came to 4 bases and at J to 1 base, leaving 10 bases not matched to a gene. CDR3 loop: CASSGDRGYPIQETQYF. Written as DNA, the CDR3 is TGCGCCAGCAGCGGGGACAGGGGATACCCCATCCAAGAGACCCAGTACTTC.

The chain links TRBV6-5 to TRBJ2-2, with D unresolved. Trimming removed 8 bases at V and 7 bases at J, with 8 bases between. CDR1 is MNHEY, CDR2 SVGAGI, per germline. The CDR3 length is 11 residues. The CDR3 DNA reads as TGTGCCAGCGGGCCGGGCGGGGAGCTGTTTTTT. It specifies CASGPGGELFF.